A selection of T cell receptor beta chains follows, all from one sample in a study of T cells after yellow fever vaccination. Using its own MiXCR run on the 5' RACE reads, TCRdb lists one record per CDR3 protein. The table records fewer than 400,000 distinct CDR3 sequences, around 10% of them present only once. The source material was CD4+ T cells sorted from PBMCs, sampled 45 days after the yellow fever booster vaccination. The origin of the receptors is a man aged 18 to 29 who received the YFV17D yellow fever vaccine. Each CDR3 is given with its conserved first and last residue. Fields, in order: V gene, D gene, J gene, clone size, CDR3 DNA, CDR3 protein. D genes are given only for firm matches. Some rows have no size entry. The others give once, few or many, or a class for an expanded clone.

>TRBV18|TRBD1|TRBJ2-1|.
TGTGCCAGTTTCCCCGGGACAGGCTTTCTTAGCTCCTACAATGAGCAGTTCTTC
CASFPGTGFLSSYNEQFF
>TRBV23-1|TRBD2|TRBJ2-7|few
TGCGCCAGCGGGGGGGGGTACGAGCAGTACTTC
CASGGGYEQYF
>TRBV20-1|TRBD1|TRBJ2-4|.
TGCAGTGCTCTTAAGACAGGGGAAAACATTCAGTACTTC
CSALKTGENIQYF
>TRBV11-2|.|TRBJ1-1|.
TGTGCCAGCAGAGAACAGGGCTTCACTGAAGCTTTCTTT
CASREQGFTEAFF
>TRBV11-3|.|TRBJ2-3|few
TGTGCCAGCAGCTTGGGGTCTCTGGGCGGGGTGCTGACAGATACGCAGTATTTT
CASSLGSLGGVLTDTQYF
>TRBV20-1|.|TRBJ1-2|.
TGCAGTGCTGAGTCTAACTATGGCTACACCTTC
CSAESNYGYTF
>TRBV18|.|TRBJ1-2|.
TGTGCCAGCTCACCACCCAGACAGAACTATGGCTACACCTTC
CASSPPRQNYGYTF
>TRBV4-3|.|TRBJ1-2|.
TGCGCCAGCAGTCTTGGCCAGGGGACCGCCTATGGCTACACCTTC
CASSLGQGTAYGYTF
>TRBV5-1|TRBD2|TRBJ2-1|.
TGCGCCAGCAGCTCCCTCGGGGGGGGGCTCGGCAATGAGCAGTTCTTC
CASSSLGGGLGNEQFF
>TRBV28|TRBD1|TRBJ1-1|few
TGTGCCAGCAGTTTACCGGACAGGGGGCACACTGAAGCTTTCTTT
CASSLPDRGHTEAFF
>TRBV6-1|.|TRBJ1-2|few
TGTGCCGGACACCCCTTGAACTATGGCTACACCTTC
CAGHPLNYGYTF
>TRBV18|.|TRBJ2-5|.
TGTGCCAGCTCACAAACTAGCACCCAAGAGACCCAGTACTTC
CASSQTSTQETQYF
>TRBV5-1|.|TRBJ1-4|.
TGCGCCAGCAGCTTGGATCGTGGGGATGAAAAACTGTTTTTT
CASSLDRGDEKLFF
>TRBV3-1|TRBD2|TRBJ2-5|.
TGTGCCAGCAGCCAAGATCGAACTAGCGGGGGCCCCAGTGAAGAGACCCAGTACTTC
CASSQDRTSGGPSEETQYF
>TRBV20-1|.|TRBJ2-1|.
TGCAGTGCTAGTGTTACCGGGACATTGATGCTCTTC
CSASVTGTLMLF
>TRBV7-6|TRBD2|TRBJ2-3|few
TGTGCCAGCAGCTTAGAGGTAGCTAGCGGGGCAATCACAGATACGCAGTATTTT
CASSLEVASGAITDTQYF
>TRBV5-1|.|TRBJ2-1|.
TGCGCCAGCAGGGAAGGGGGAAATGAGCAGTTCTTC
CASREGGNEQFF
>TRBV5-1|TRBD1|TRBJ2-1|.
TGCGCCAGCAGCTCCCAACTAACAGGGGTCAATGAGCAGTTCTTC
CASSSQLTGVNEQFF
>TRBV11-1|TRBD2|TRBJ2-3|few
TGTGCCAGCAGCCACGTGAGCGGGGGGGCAGATACGCAGTATTTT
CASSHVSGGADTQYF
>TRBV20-1|TRBD2|TRBJ2-1|.
TGCAGTGCTCCCCTGGGGCCTAGCGGGGGGTACAATGAGCAGTTCTTC
CSAPLGPSGGYNEQFF
>TRBV7-8|.|TRBJ1-1|few
TGTGCCAGCAGCCACAGGGTTGAGAGAACTGAAGCTTTCTTT
CASSHRVERTEAFF
>TRBV30|.|TRBJ2-6|.
TGTGCCTGGGGCCGGGACGGATCCTCTGGGGCCAACGTCCTGACTTTC
CAWGRDGSSGANVLTF
>TRBV7-6|.|TRBJ2-2|few
TGTGCCAGTGCTGTGGGTGTTGGCACCGGGGAGCTGTTTTTT
CASAVGVGTGELFF
>TRBV7-9|.|TRBJ1-1|many
TGTGCCAGCAGCTTAGGGTACACTGAAGCTTTCTTT
CASSLGYTEAFF
>TRBV6-5|TRBD1|TRBJ2-7|few
TGTGCCAGCAGTTCACGGACAGGGGAGGGCGAGCAGTACTTC
CASSSRTGEGEQYF
>TRBV18|.|TRBJ1-3|few
TGTGCCAGCTCACCACCGGTGGCCGGGGCTGGAAACACCATATATTTT
CASSPPVAGAGNTIYF
>TRBV7-2|.|TRBJ2-7|.
TGTGCCAGCAGCTTCCAGGGTAAGAACTACGAGCAGTACTTC
CASSFQGKNYEQYF
>TRBV28|.|TRBJ2-2|.
TGTGCCTTCGGGACACCGAACACCGGGGAGCTGTTTTTT
CAFGTPNTGELFF
>TRBV11-2|.|TRBJ2-2|.
TGTGCCAGCAGCTTAACAGGGACCGGGGAGCTGTTTTTT
CASSLTGTGELFF
>TRBV20-1|TRBD2|TRBJ2-5|many
TGCAGTGCTAGGGGAGGGGCTAGCGGGTTAAAAGAGACCCAGTACTTC
CSARGGASGLKETQYF
>TRBV7-8|.|TRBJ1-4|.
TGTGCCAGCAGCCTAAGGGTTAGGGAAAAACTGTTTTTT
CASSLRVREKLFF
>TRBV5-4|.|TRBJ1-2|few
TGTGCCAGCAGCTTTCCCGACAGGTCCTATGGCTACACCTTC
CASSFPDRSYGYTF
>TRBV4-2|TRBD2|TRBJ2-7|many
TGTGCCAGCAGCCAAGTTCCAGCGGGGGCCCTATCCTACGAGCAGTACTTC
CASSQVPAGALSYEQYF
>TRBV10-3|.|TRBJ2-3|.
TGTGCCATCAGTGAGTCGTTAGGCGGGATTACTCCAAGCGCGCAGTATTTT
CAISESLGGITPSAQYF
>TRBV5-4|TRBD1|TRBJ1-2|.
TGTGCCAGCAGCTTGGTAGGGGACAGCTATGGCTACACCTTC
CASSLVGDSYGYTF
>TRBV7-9|.|TRBJ2-5|many
TGTGCCAGCAGCTTATTGTTGGAGACCCAGTACTTC
CASSLLLETQYF
>TRBV4-1|TRBD2|TRBJ2-3|few
TGCGCCAGCAGCCAAGAAACTAGCGGGGGGATAAAGACAGATACGCAGTATTTT
CASSQETSGGIKTDTQYF
>TRBV19|TRBD2|TRBJ2-1|few
TGTGCCAGTAGTAGGAACGGGGGGGCCTATGAGCAGTTCTTC
CASSRNGGAYEQFF
>TRBV7-3|.|TRBJ2-6|few
TGTGCCAGCAGCCCAGACAGGGCCAACGTCCTGACTTTC
CASSPDRANVLTF
>TRBV11-2|.|TRBJ2-5|.
TGTGCCAGCAGCTTAGAGGTTCGGTGGGAGACCCAGTACTTC
CASSLEVRWETQYF
>TRBV27|.|TRBJ2-3|few
TGTGCCAGCAGTTTATCGGGCCCCCCTTATCCAGATACGCAGTATTTT
CASSLSGPPYPDTQYF
>TRBV7-2|TRBD2|TRBJ2-1|many
TGTGCCAGCAGCTTGACTAGCGGGGTCTCCTACAATGAGCAGTTCTTC
CASSLTSGVSYNEQFF
>TRBV4-3|.|TRBJ2-3|few
TGCGCCAGCAGCCTACTAGACACAGATACGCAGTATTTT
CASSLLDTDTQYF
>TRBV19|.|TRBJ2-3|.
TGTGCCAGTAGTCCCCGGTTGGATACGCAGTATTTT
CASSPRLDTQYF
>TRBV5-1|.|TRBJ2-3|.
TGCGCCAGCAGCCCGGGGACCGCAGATACGCAGTATTTT
CASSPGTADTQYF
>TRBV15|.|TRBJ1-1|many
TGTGCCACCAGCGAACAGATGAACACTGAAGCTTTCTTT
CATSEQMNTEAFF
>TRBV5-1|.|TRBJ2-1|.
TGCGCCAGCAGCCTGTCCCTGGGGGTAACCTACAATGAGCAGTTCTTC
CASSLSLGVTYNEQFF
>TRBV5-1|.|TRBJ1-1|.
TGCGCCAGCAGCTCGCAGGGATTGGGGACTGAAGCTTTCTTT
CASSSQGLGTEAFF
>TRBV11-3|.|TRBJ2-1|few
TGTGCCAGCAGCCGACGACAGAACTCCTACAATGAGCAGTTCTTC
CASSRRQNSYNEQFF
>TRBV23-1|TRBD1|TRBJ2-7|few
TGCGCCAGCAGTCAATGCTACAGGGGGAACCCCTACGAGCAGTACTTC
CASSQCYRGNPYEQYF